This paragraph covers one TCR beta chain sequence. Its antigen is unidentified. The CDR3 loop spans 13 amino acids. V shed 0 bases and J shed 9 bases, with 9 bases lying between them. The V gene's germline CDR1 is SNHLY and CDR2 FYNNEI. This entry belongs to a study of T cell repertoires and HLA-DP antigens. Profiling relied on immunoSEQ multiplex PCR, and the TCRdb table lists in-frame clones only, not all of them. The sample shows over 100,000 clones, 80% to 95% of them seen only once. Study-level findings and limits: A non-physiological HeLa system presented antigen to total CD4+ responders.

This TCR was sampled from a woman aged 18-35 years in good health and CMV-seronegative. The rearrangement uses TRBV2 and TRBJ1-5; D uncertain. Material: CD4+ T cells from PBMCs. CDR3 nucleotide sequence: TGTGCCAGCAGTGAAGCGGTGGTTGGGCCCCAGCATTTT. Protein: CASSEAVVGPQHF.